Presented here are 22 T cell receptor beta chains from one specimen sequenced in a study of blood T cell repertoires in COVID-19. Profiling relied on immunoSEQ multiplex PCR, and the TCRdb table lists in-frame clones only, not all of them. The sample holds some 450,000 clones, 88% seen once. Sequencing input: peripheral blood. These receptors all come from a woman aged 45-65 years with COVID-19, enrolled during active disease.

The J gene is TRBJ2-7, the V gene TRBV11-2, with D possibly TRBD1 on 6 matching bases. Germline CDR1 SGHAT, CDR2 FQNNGV. There are 14 residues in the CDR3. V was pared by 3 bases and J by 2 bases, with 11 bases between. CDR3 bases: TGTGCCAGCAGCTTCGGGACAACTACCTACGAGCAGTACTTC. Translated: CASSFGTTTYEQYF.

Here the CDR3 DNA reads TGTGCCAGCACAGGGACAAGAGACACCGGGGAGCTGTTTTTT. The encoded protein is CASTGTRDTGELFF. The V gene is TRBV25-1, the J gene TRBJ2-2; TRBD1 might be the D (6 bases). V lost 7 bases, J lost 3 bases, and 12 bases lay in between. Germline-derived CDR1 and CDR2 are MGHDK and SYGVNS. The CDR3 spans 14 residues. The full variable domain, rest sourced from reference TRBV25-1 and TRBJ2-2, is EADIYQTPRYLVIGTGKKITLECSQTMGHDKMYWYQQDPGMELHLIHYSYGVNSTEKGDLSSESTVSRIRTEHFPLTLESARPSHTSQYLCASTGTRDTGELFFGEGSRLTVL.

The chain couples TRBV11-2 to TRBJ1-1; D gene ambiguous. The CDR3 is 15 residues long. Trimming shortened V by 1 base and J by 1 base, and 10 bases separated the two germline ends. The germline V gene has CDR1 SGHAT and CDR2 FQNNGV. The CDR3 DNA follows: TGTGCCAGCAGCTTAGGAGTTACTCCGAACACTGAAGCTTTCTTT. Its translation is CASSLGVTPNTEAFF.

The V gene is TRBV6-5, the J gene TRBJ2-1; a weak D match, TRBD2 (6 bases). With 8 bases removed from V and 2 bases from J, the gap between germline ends came to 10 bases. Per the germline V gene, CDR1 is MNHEY and CDR2 is SVGAGI. CDR3 length: 13 amino acids. CDR3 protein: CASRGETYNEQFF. CDR3 bases: TGTGCCAGCCGCGGGGAAACCTACAATGAGCAGTTCTTC.

This clone was observed a single time. The chain uses TRBV10-3 and TRBJ2-1; 14 positions agree with TRBD2. V lost 3 bases, J lost 12 bases, and 10 bases stayed unmatched. CDR3 length equals 16 residues. Per the germline V gene, CDR1 is ENHRY and CDR2 is SYGVKD. DNA for the CDR3: TGTGCCATCAGTGATCCGACTAGCGGGGGGGGCGTTGGGCAGTTCTTC. It is translated as CAISDPTSGGGVGQFF.

Only a few counts were recorded for this clone. This chain uses TRBV5-1 with TRBJ2-2, with 9 bases aligning to TRBD1. The J segment lost 3 bases and the V segment lost 3 bases, leaving 9 bases of the junction unmatched. Germline V gene sequence: CDR1 SGHRS, CDR2 YFSETQ. The CDR3 consists of 17 residues. CDR3 sequence: CASSSGQGRIHTGELFF. Written as DNA, the CDR3 is TGCGCCAGCAGCTCGGGACAGGGAAGGATACACACCGGGGAGCTGTTTTTT.

The V gene is TRBV3-1 (or the pseudogene TRBV3-2), the J gene TRBJ1-2; D not resolved. Germline CDR1 LGHDT, CDR2 YNNKEL (reference sequence). The ends were cut back, 0 bases at V and 7 bases at J, with 12 bases in the middle. This CDR3 has 14 residues. CDR3 amino acids: CASSQDIRDSGYTF. CDR3 in DNA: TGTGCCAGCAGCCAAGATATTCGGGATTCTGGCTACACCTTC.

This chain joins TRBV18 and TRBJ2-7; a weak D match, TRBD1 (6 bases). The CDR3 totals 15 residues. The V gene lost 0 bases and the J gene lost 2 bases, with 11 bases spanning the gap. CDR1 is KGHSH, CDR2 LQKENI, per germline. The CDR3 sequence: CASSPPLGGPYEQYF. CDR3 DNA: TGTGCCAGCTCACCACCACTAGGGGGTCCCTACGAGCAGTACTTC.

The V gene is TRBV6-5, the J gene TRBJ1-6; TRBD1 matches 8 bases. This CDR3 has 13 residues. The V gene's germline CDR1 is MNHEY and CDR2 SVGAGI. V trimming: 10 bases; J trimming: 10 bases; junction bases outside the gene matches: 9. CDR3 bases: TGTGCCATGGGAGCGGACAGGGACTCACCCCTCCACTTT. Translating gives CAMGADRDSPLHF.

The chain carries TRBV7-8 and TRBJ2-1; 10 positions agree with TRBD2. CDR3 size: 15 residues. Trimming removed 5 bases from V and 2 bases from J; junction bases left unmatched: 3. Per germline, CDR1 SGHVS and CDR2 FQNEAQ. CDR3 DNA sequence: TGTGCCAGCAGCGCACTAGCGGGGCCCTACAATGAGCAGTTCTTC. This sequence encodes CASSALAGPYNEQFF. The full variable domain, with the rest looked up from reference TRBV7-8 and TRBJ2-1, is GAGVSQSPRYKVAKRGQDVALRCDPISGHVSLFWYQQALGQGPEFLTYFQNEAQLDKSGLPSDRFFAERPEGSVSTLKIQRTQQEDSAVYLCASSALAGPYNEQFFGPGTRLTVL.

The chain joins TRBV4-1 to TRBJ2-1; D perhaps matches TRBD1 (5 bases). The length of the CDR3 is 11 residues. Germline-derived CDR1 and CDR2 are MGHRA and YSYEKL. The V and J ends lost 6 bases and 9 bases respectively, with 9 bases between them. The CDR3 nucleotides read TGCGCCAGCAGTCTAGGGGTTGAGCAGTTCTTC. Encoded protein: CASSLGVEQFF.

CDR3 sequence (DNA): TGTGCCAGCAGTTTCAAGGGTGATTCGGGACAGCCCCAGCATTTT. The encoded protein is CASSFKGDSGQPQHF. The chain recombines TRBV6-5 with TRBJ1-5, with D uncertain. Trimming cost V 4 bases and J 7 bases, with 17 bases left between them. Germline loops: CDR1 MNHEY, CDR2 SVGAGI. CDR3 size: 15 residues.

The rearrangement uses TRBV19 and TRBJ1-1; D may be TRBD1 (6 bases). Trimming took off 5 bases at V and 0 bases at J, with 16 bases between the two ends. The CDR3 is made up of 16 amino acids. Germline V gene sequence: CDR1 LNHDA, CDR2 SQIVND (reference sequence). Here the CDR3 DNA reads TGTGCCAGTAGTTCTGTTTGGACAGAAATGAACACTGAAGCTTTCTTT. Encoded protein: CASSSVWTEMNTEAFF.

The genes are TRBV27 and TRBJ1-1, with D maybe TRBD1 (6 bases). The V end lost 8 bases, the J end lost 1 base, and 17 bases lay between the germline ends. The CDR3 is 15 residues long. Germline CDR1 and CDR2: MNHEY and SMNVEV (reference sequence). CDR3 loop: CASRPTGPQNTEAFF. CDR3 coding DNA: TGTGCCAGCCGCCCCACAGGGCCGCAGAACACTGAAGCTTTCTTT.

V gene TRBV30 combines with J gene TRBJ2-3, with TRBD1 identical over 9 bases. Germline CDR1 GTSNPN, CDR2 SVGIG (reference sequence). The CDR3 runs 15 residues. The CDR3 loop is CASHRGRSLTDTQYF. In DNA, the CDR3 is TGTGCGTCACACAGGGGGCGAAGCTTGACAGATACGCAGTATTTT. Full variable domain (rest looked up from reference TRBV30 and TRBJ2-3): SQTIHQWPATLVQPVGSPLSLECTVEGTSNPNLYWYRQAAGRGLQLLFYSVGIGQISSEVPQNLSASRPQDRQFILSSKKLLLSDSGFYLCASHRGRSLTDTQYFGPGTRLTVL.

V is TRBV7-2 and J is TRBJ1-5; TRBD1 matches at 9 bases. Trimming cost V 2 bases and J 5 bases; bases outside gene matches: 4. The CDR3 is made up of 15 amino acids. Germline CDR1 reads SGHTA; CDR2 reads FQGNSA. In DNA, the CDR3 is TGTGCCAGCAGCTTACCGGGACAGGGACATCAGCCCCAGCATTTT. Encoded protein: CASSLPGQGHQPQHF.

J is TRBJ2-4 and V is TRBV28; no clear D gene. Germline values: CDR1 MDHEN, CDR2 SYDVKM. Trimming left V 2 bases short and J 1 base short, with 9 bases between. This CDR3 has 15 residues. The CDR3 DNA reads as TGTGCCAGCAGTTTACCGATACAGGCCAAAAACATTCAGTACTTC. Protein product: CASSLPIQAKNIQYF.

The chain uses TRBV6-1 and TRBJ2-2, with TRBD1 identical over 8 bases. The CDR3 is made up of 17 amino acids. Germline trimming cut 3 bases from V and 4 bases from J; bases unmatched to any gene: 10. The germline V gene has CDR1 MNHNS and CDR2 SASEGT. CDR3 in DNA: TGTGCCAGCAGTGATTGGGGGCGGACAGGGACCACCGGGGAGCTGTTTTTT. Its protein is CASSDWGRTGTTGELFF.

The rearrangement links TRBV30 to TRBJ2-7; tentatively, D is TRBD2 (6 bases). Trimming stripped 0 bases from V and 2 bases from J, with 23 bases between. The germline V gene has CDR1 GTSNPN and CDR2 SVGIG (reference sequence). This CDR3 has 18 amino acids. CDR3 nucleotides: TGTGCCTGGAGTGTAATCTTTCGAACAGGAGGGGCGACCTACGAGCAGTACTTC. Translation: CAWSVIFRTGGATYEQYF.

This clone was seen a few times. J is TRBJ1-5 and V is TRBV2; 8 nucleotides match TRBD1. This CDR3 region has 14 residues. Germline CDR1 reads SNHLY; CDR2 reads FYNNEI. J lost 4 bases, V lost 6 bases, and 5 bases had no gene match. Here the CDR3 DNA reads TGTGCCAGCAGGACGACAGGGGATAATCAGCCCCAGCATTTT. It translates to CASRTTGDNQPQHF.

V usage is TRBV30 and J usage is TRBJ1-2; 9 bases are a match to TRBD1. This CDR3 has 15 residues. Looked up from germline, CDR1 is GTSNPN and CDR2 is SVGIG (reference sequence). V lost 0 bases, J lost 4 bases, and 6 bases stayed unmatched. The CDR3 reads CAWSVWDREVYGYTF. In DNA form, the CDR3 reads TGTGCCTGGAGTGTGTGGGACAGGGAGGTCTATGGCTACACCTTC.

The chain uses TRBV9 and TRBJ2-7, with D possibly TRBD1 on 6 matching bases. CDR1 is SGDLS, CDR2 YYNGEE, per germline. CDR3 length: 14 amino acids. Deletions cut 4 bases from V and 8 bases from J, with 19 bases between. CDR3 nucleotide sequence: TGTGCCAGCAGCCCCGACAGGAGGTGGGAAAAGCAGTACTTC. Its translation is CASSPDRRWEKQYF. The full variable domain, with the rest looked up from reference TRBV9 and TRBJ2-7, is DSGVTQTPKHLITATGQRVTLRCSPRSGDLSVYWYQQSLDQGLQFLIQYYNGEERAKGNILERFSAQQFPDLHSELNLSSLELGDSALYFCASSPDRRWEKQYFGPGTRLTVT.